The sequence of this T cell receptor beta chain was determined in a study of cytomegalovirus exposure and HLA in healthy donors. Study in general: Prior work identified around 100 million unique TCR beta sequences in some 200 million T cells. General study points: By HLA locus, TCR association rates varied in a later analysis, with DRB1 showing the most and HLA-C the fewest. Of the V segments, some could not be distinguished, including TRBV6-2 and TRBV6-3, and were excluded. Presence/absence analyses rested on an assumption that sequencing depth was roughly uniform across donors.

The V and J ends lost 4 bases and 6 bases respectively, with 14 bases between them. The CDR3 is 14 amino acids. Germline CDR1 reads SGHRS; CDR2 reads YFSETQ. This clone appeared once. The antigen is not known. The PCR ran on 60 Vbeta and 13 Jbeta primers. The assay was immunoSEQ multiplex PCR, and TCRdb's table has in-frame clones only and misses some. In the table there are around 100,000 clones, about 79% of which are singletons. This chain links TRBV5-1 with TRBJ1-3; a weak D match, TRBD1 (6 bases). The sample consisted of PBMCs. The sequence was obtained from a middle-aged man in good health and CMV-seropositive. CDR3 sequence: CASSPTGTENTIYF. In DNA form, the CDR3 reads TGCGCCAGCAGCCCGACAGGTACTGAAAACACCATATATTTT.